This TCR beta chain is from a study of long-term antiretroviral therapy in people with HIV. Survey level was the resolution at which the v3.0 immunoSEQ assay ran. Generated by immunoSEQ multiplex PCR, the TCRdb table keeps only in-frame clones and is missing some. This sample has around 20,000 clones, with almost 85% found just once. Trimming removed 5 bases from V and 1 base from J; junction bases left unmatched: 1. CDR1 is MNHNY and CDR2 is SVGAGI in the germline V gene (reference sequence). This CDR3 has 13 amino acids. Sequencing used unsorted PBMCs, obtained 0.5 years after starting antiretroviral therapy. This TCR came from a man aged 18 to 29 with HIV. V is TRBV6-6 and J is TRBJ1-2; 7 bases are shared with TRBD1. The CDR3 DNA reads TGTGCCAGCAGTGACAGGGTTAACTATGGCTACACCTTC. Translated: CASSDRVNYGYTF.